This T cell receptor beta chain was identified during a study of Graves' ophthalmopathy and Graves' hyperthyroidism. Study outcomes and limitations: Blood also held most thyroid clonotypes expanded above 0.001 frequency.

Exclusion criteria comprised other autoimmune diseases, uncontrolled infections, pregnancy or lactation in patients. Amplification targeted the TCR beta CDR3 regions, with RNA transcripts as the source material. Scientists carried out first-round RT-PCR using HTBI primers and then a second-round multiplex PCR. TCRdb ran MiXCR on the multiplex PCR reads and lists one entry per CDR3 protein. The table has around 660,000 distinct CDR3 sequences, about 40% seen once. Worth noting for this clonotype: Its antigen is not identified.

After removal of 6 bases from V and 10 bases from J, the junction contained 6 bases not matched to a gene. The CDR3 sequence is 14 residues long. What was sequenced was peripheral blood. The chain is built from TRBV12-3 or TRBV12-4 and TRBJ1-4, with TRBD1 matching over 12 bases. This TCR derives from an adult man with Graves' ophthalmopathy. The CDR3 DNA follows: TGTGCCAGCAGGGGGGGGACAGGGGGCGGAAAACTGTTTTTT. As protein: CASRGGTGGGKLFF.